The following is a T cell receptor beta chain sequence with its context. The record originates from a study of blood T cell repertoires in COVID-19. Some clones are missing from TCRdb's copy, which holds only in-frame ones; the method was immunoSEQ multiplex PCR. The sample has roughly 80,000 clones; approximately 83% are singletons. V shed 2 bases and J shed 11 bases, with 16 bases lying between them. Per the germline V gene, CDR1 is SGHNT and CDR2 is YENEEA. The CDR3 runs 14 residues. The source material was peripheral blood. The chain uses TRBV11-3 and TRBJ1-5; no firm D call. This sequence originates from a human donor in a cohort sampled during active COVID-19. The CDR3 sequence: CASSLSRLQVTQHF. The CDR3 coding sequence is TGTGCCAGCAGCTTATCCCGCCTCCAGGTAACCCAGCATTTT.